In its sample, the clone carrying this T cell receptor beta chain was seen a few times. The data originate from a study of blood T cell repertoires in COVID-19. The CDR3 has 12 residues. V was pared by 0 bases and J by 7 bases, with 3 bases between. Germline values: CDR1 SEHNR, CDR2 FQNEAQ (reference sequence). The table came from immunoSEQ multiplex PCR; TCRdb's copy has only in-frame clones and leaves some out. The repertoire consists of tens of thousands of clones, with around 87% occurring once and the leading ten covering around 7.4%. The material sequenced was peripheral blood. The source is a human donor with active COVID-19. The donor label of this sample is uncertain. This chain connects TRBV7-9 to TRBJ2-2; D is unresolved. The CDR3 here is CASSLAVGELFF. CDR3 nucleotides: TGTGCCAGCAGCTTAGCCGTCGGGGAGCTGTTTTTT.